This is a list of T cell receptor beta chains from one sample in a study of blood T cell repertoires in COVID-19. The method was immunoSEQ multiplex PCR; TCRdb's version includes in-frame clones alone and lacks a portion of them. The sample includes over 150,000 clones, around 88% of them seen just once. Sequencing was done on a sample of peripheral blood. The receptors were gathered from a woman between 65 and 79 years old who had recovered from COVID-19. Each CDR3 is given with its conserved first and last residue. A D gene is named only where the DNA matches it firmly. A clone size is listed for some rows: how often the clone was seen (once, few, many), or a class if it is expanded.

few | 16 | TRBJ2-3 | TRBV5-1 | TRBD2 | CASSLGSGGGADTQYF | TGCGCCAGCAGCTTGGGGAGCGGCGGGGGTGCAGATACGCAGTATTTT
few | 13 | TRBJ2-1 | TRBV5-1 | TRBD2 | CASTIAGVNEQFF | TGCGCCAGCACCATAGCGGGGGTTAATGAGCAGTTCTTC
NA | 15 | TRBJ1-1 | TRBV4-1 | NA | CASSQVGLPSPEAFF | TGCGCCAGCAGCCAAGTGGGACTGCCATCCCCTGAAGCTTTCTTT
NA | 17 | TRBJ2-1 | TRBV7-3 | TRBD2 | CASSTQSGLAGLNEQFF | TGTGCCAGCAGCACACAATCGGGACTAGCGGGATTGAATGAGCAGTTCTTC
NA | 15 | TRBJ2-2 | TRBV9 | NA | CASSAGTPGTGELFF | TGTGCCAGCAGCGCCGGGACTCCCGGCACCGGGGAGCTGTTTTTT
once | 13 | TRBJ2-3 | TRBV7-2 | NA | CASSFGATDTQYF | TGTGCCAGCAGCTTTGGAGCCACAGATACGCAGTATTTT
NA | 16 | TRBJ2-5 | TRBV29-1 | NA | CSVIEGTGAGGETQYF | TGCAGCGTCATCGAGGGGACCGGGGCCGGAGGGGAGACCCAGTACTTC
NA | 13 | TRBJ2-2 | TRBV11-3 | TRBD1 | CASSPGTDGELFF | TGTGCCAGCAGCCCAGGGACAGACGGGGAGCTGTTTTTT
NA | 16 | TRBJ1-2 | TRBV6-5 | NA | CASSYSRLTDSYGYTF | TGTGCCAGCAGTTACTCGAGATTAACGGACAGCTATGGCTACACCTTC
NA | 17 | TRBJ1-5 | TRBV7-2 | NA | CASSPRAAGGHNQPQHF | TGTGCCAGCAGCCCCCGAGCGGCTGGCGGTCACAATCAGCCCCAGCATTTT
NA | 19 | TRBJ2-6 | TRBV7-8 | TRBD1 | CASSFLGTGPFSGANVLTF | TGTGCCAGCAGCTTCTTGGGGACAGGCCCTTTCTCTGGGGCCAACGTCCTGACTTTC
NA | 14 | TRBJ2-7 | TRBV19 | NA | CASSMWAGKYEQYF | TGTGCCAGTAGTATGTGGGCAGGGAAGTACGAGCAGTACTTC
NA | 16 | TRBJ2-2 | TRBV5-6 | TRBD1 | CASSPRDRPNTGELFF | TGTGCCAGCAGCCCCCGGGACAGACCGAACACCGGGGAGCTGTTTTTT
few | 15 | TRBJ2-5 | TRBV9 | TRBD1 | CASSPGTALGETQYF | TGTGCCAGCAGCCCAGGGACAGCCCTCGGAGAGACCCAGTACTTC
once | 15 | TRBJ2-5 | TRBV7-9 | TRBD2 | CASSPTAGGQETQYF | TGTGCCAGCAGCCCGACGGCGGGGGGCCAAGAGACCCAGTACTTC
NA | 15 | TRBJ2-1 | TRBV5-1 | NA | CASSRGTVPANEQFF | TGCGCCAGCAGCCGGGGGACTGTCCCTGCCAATGAGCAGTTCTTC
NA | 12 | TRBJ2-1 | TRBV7-2 | NA | CASSIRQDEQFF | TGTGCCAGCAGCATCCGACAGGATGAGCAGTTCTTC
NA | 14 | TRBJ2-7 | TRBV5-1 | NA | CASSFGQLSYEQYF | TGCGCCAGCAGCTTCGGACAGCTCTCCTACGAGCAGTACTTC
few | 13 | TRBJ1-2 | TRBV3-1/TRBV3-2 | NA | CASSQERLGGYTF | TGTGCCAGCAGCCAAGAGCGACTCGGGGGCTACACCTTC
few | 16 | TRBJ2-7 | TRBV5-1 | TRBD2 | CASSQGPGTSAGEQYF | TGCGCCAGCAGCCAGGGGCCCGGGACTAGCGCGGGCGAGCAGTACTTC
NA | 13 | TRBJ1-1 | TRBV5-4 | NA | CASSLGVDREAFF | TGTGCCAGCAGCTTGGGGGTTGACAGGGAAGCTTTCTTT
NA | 15 | TRBJ2-5 | TRBV7-2 | NA | CASSLGAGAQETQYF | TGTGCCAGCAGCTTAGGGGCGGGGGCCCAAGAGACCCAGTACTTC
NA | 13 | TRBJ2-5 | TRBV27 | NA | CAVGQEGSETQYF | TGTGCCGTAGGACAGGAGGGTAGTGAGACCCAGTACTTC